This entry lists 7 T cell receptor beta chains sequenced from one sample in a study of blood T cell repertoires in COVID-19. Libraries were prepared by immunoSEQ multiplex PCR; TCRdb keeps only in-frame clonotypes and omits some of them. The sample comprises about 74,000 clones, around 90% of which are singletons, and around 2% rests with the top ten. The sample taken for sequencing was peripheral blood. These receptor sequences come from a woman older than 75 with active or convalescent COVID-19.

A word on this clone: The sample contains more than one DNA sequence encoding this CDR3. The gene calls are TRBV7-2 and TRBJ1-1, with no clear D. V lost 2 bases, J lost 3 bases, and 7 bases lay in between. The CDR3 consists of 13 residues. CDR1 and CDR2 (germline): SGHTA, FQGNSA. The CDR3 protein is CASSLFRDTEAFF. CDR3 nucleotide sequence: TGTGCCAGCAGCTTATTTCGGGACACTGAAGCTTTCTTT. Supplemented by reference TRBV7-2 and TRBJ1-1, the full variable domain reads GAGVSQSPSNKVTEKGKDVELRCDPISGHTALYWYRQSLGQGLEFLIYFQGNSAPDKSGLPSDRFSAERTGGSVSTLTIQRTQQEDSAVYLCASSLFRDTEAFFGQGTRLTVV.

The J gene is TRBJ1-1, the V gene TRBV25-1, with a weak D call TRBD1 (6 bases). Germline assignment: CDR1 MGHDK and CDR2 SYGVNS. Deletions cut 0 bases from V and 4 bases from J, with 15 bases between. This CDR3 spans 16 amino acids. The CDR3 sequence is CASSEYEGRGGTEAFF. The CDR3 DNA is TGTGCCAGCAGTGAATATGAAGGCAGGGGTGGCACTGAAGCTTTCTTT.

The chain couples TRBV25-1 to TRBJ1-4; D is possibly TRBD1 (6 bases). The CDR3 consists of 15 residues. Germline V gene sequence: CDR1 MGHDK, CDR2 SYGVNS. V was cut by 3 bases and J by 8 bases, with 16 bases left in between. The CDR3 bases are TGTGCCAGCAGTGACTCGGCGGGGGCAGGGGAAAAACTGTTTTTT. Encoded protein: CASSDSAGAGEKLFF.

The CDR3 DNA is TGTGCCAGCAGCTCCAGGGGGCTCACTGAAGCTTTCTTT. Amino acids: CASSSRGLTEAFF. This chain links TRBV7-3 with TRBJ1-1; 8 bases are shared with TRBD1. Trimming cost V 4 bases and J 4 bases; bases outside gene matches: 2. Germline values: CDR1 SGHTA, CDR2 FQGTGA. CDR3 length: 13 amino acids.

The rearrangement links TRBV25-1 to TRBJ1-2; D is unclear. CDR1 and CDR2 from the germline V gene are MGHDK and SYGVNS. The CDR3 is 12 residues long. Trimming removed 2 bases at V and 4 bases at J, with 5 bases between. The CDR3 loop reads CASSEQSYGYTF. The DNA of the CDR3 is TGTGCCAGCAGTGAACAGTCCTATGGCTACACCTTC.

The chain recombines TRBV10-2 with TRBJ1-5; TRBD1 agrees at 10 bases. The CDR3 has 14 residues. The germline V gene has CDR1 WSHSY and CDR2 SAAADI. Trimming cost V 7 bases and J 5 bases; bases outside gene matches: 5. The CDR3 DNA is TGCGCCAGCATTGGGGACAGGGGCCATCAGCCCCAGCATTTT. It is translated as CASIGDRGHQPQHF.

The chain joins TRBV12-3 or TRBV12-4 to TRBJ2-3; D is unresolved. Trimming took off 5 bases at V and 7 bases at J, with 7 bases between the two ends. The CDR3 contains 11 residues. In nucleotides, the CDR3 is TGTGCCAGCAGTCCTTCTCATACGCAGTATTTT. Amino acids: CASSPSHTQYF.